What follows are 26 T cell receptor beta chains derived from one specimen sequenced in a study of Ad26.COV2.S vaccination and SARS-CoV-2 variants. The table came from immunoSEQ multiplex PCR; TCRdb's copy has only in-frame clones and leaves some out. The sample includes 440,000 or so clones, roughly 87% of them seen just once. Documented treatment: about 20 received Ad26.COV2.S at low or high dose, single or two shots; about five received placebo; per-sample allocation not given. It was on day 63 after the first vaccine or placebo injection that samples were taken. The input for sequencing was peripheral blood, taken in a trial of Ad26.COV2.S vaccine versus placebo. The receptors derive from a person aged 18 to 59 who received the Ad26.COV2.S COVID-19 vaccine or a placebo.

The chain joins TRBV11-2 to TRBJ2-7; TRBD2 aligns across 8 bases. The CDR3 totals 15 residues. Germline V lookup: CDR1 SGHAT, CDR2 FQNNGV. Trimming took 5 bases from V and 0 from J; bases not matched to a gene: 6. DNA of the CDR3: TGTGCCAGCAGCCCTCTGCGGGAGGTCTCCTACGAGCAGTACTTC. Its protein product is CASSPLREVSYEQYF.

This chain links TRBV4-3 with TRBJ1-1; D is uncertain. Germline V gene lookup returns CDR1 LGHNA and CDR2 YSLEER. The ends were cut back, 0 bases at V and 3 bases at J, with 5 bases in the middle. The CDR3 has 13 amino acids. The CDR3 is CASSQEQHTEAFF. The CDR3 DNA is TGCGCCAGCAGCCAAGAACAGCACACTGAAGCTTTCTTT.

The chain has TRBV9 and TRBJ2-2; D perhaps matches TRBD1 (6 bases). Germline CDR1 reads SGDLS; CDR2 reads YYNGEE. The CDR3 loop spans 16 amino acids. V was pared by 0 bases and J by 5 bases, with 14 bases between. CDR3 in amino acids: CASSVASDRKTGELFF. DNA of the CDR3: TGTGCCAGCAGCGTAGCCAGTGACAGGAAAACCGGGGAGCTGTTTTTT.

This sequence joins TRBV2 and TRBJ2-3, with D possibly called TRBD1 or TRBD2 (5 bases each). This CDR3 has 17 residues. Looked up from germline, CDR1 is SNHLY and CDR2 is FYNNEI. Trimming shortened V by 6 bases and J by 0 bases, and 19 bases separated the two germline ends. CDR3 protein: CASRKRTGTPSTDTQYF. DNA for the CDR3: TGTGCCAGCAGGAAAAGAACCGGGACGCCGAGCACAGATACGCAGTATTTT. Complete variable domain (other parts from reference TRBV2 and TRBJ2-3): EPEVTQTPSHQVTQMGQEVILRCVPISNHLYFYWYRQILGQKVEFLVSFYNNEISEKSEIFDDQFSVERPDGSNFTLKIRSTKLEDSAMYFCASRKRTGTPSTDTQYFGPGTRLTVL.

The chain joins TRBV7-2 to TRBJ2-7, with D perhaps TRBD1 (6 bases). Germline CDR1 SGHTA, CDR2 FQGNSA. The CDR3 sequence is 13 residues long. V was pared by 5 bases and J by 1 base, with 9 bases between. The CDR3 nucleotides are TGTGCCAGCAGCAAGGACAGATCCTACGAGCAGTACTTC. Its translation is CASSKDRSYEQYF.

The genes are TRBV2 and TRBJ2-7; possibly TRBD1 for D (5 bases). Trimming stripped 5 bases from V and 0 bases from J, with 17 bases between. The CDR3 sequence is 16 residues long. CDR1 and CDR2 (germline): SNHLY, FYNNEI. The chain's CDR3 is CASSTRRAKSSYEQYF. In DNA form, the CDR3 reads TGTGCCAGCAGTACCCGCAGGGCTAAAAGCTCCTACGAGCAGTACTTC.

The CDR3, as DNA: TGTGCCAGCAGTTTCGGCCAGGGGATTAGGGAGACCCAGTACTTC. Residues: CASSFGQGIRETQYF. The chain recombines TRBV28 with TRBJ2-5; D perhaps matches TRBD1 (6 bases). Germline-derived CDR1 and CDR2 are MDHEN and SYDVKM. V shed 3 bases and J shed 5 bases, with 16 bases lying between them. The CDR3 has 15 residues.

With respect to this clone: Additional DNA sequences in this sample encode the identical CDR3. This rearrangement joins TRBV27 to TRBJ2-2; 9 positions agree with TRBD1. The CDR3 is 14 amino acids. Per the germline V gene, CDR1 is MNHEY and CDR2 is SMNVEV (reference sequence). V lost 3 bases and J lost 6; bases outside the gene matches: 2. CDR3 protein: CASSLDRGPGELFF. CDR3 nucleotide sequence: TGTGCCAGCAGTTTGGACAGGGGCCCCGGGGAGCTGTTTTTT.

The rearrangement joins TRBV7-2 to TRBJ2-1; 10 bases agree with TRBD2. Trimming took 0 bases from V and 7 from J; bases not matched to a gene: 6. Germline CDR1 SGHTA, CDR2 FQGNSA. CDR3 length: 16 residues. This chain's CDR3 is CASSLAPSGRGNEQFF. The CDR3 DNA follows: TGTGCCAGCAGCTTAGCGCCTAGCGGGAGAGGTAATGAGCAGTTCTTC.

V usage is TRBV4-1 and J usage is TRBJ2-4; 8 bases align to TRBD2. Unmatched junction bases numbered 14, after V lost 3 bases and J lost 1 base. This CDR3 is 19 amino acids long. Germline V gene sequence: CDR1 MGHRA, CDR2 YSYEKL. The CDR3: CASSHSLGGGRTAKNIQYF. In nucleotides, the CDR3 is TGCGCCAGCAGCCATTCCCTTGGGGGCGGGAGGACTGCCAAAAACATTCAGTACTTC.

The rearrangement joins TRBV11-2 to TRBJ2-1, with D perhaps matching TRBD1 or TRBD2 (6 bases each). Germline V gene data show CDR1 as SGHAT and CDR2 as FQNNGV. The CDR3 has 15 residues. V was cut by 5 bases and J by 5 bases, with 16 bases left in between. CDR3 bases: TGTGCCAGCAGCAACGACGGGGGCGGTAACAATGAGCAGTTCTTC. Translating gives CASSNDGGGNNEQFF. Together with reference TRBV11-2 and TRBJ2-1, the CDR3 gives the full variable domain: EAGVAQSPRYKIIEKRQSVAFWCNPISGHATLYWYQQILGQGPKLLIQFQNNGVVDDSQLPKDRFSAERLKGVDSTLKIQPAKLEDSAVYLCASSNDGGGNNEQFFGPGTRLTVL.

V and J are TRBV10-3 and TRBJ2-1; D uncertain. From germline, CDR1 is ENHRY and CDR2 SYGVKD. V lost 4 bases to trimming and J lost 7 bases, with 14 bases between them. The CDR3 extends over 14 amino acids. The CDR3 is CAISARTSRNEQFF. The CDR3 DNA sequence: TGTGCCATCAGTGCGAGGACCTCACGGAATGAGCAGTTCTTC.

Here the CDR3 reads CASSLGLAGDGEQYF. The CDR3 DNA is TGTGCCAGCAGTCTAGGACTAGCGGGAGATGGGGAGCAGTACTTC. The V gene is TRBV7-2, the J gene TRBJ2-7, with TRBD2 identical over 13 bases. Germline V lookup: CDR1 SGHTA, CDR2 FQGNSA. V was pared by 6 bases and J by 7 bases, with 9 bases of the junction left unmatched. CDR3 length: 15 amino acids.

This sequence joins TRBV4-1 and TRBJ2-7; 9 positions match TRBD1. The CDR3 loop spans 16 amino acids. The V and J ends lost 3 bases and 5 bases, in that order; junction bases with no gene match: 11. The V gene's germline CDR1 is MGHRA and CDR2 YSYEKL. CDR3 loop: CASSHAGTGTSNEQYF. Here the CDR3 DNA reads TGCGCCAGCAGCCATGCGGGGACAGGGACTTCCAACGAGCAGTACTTC.

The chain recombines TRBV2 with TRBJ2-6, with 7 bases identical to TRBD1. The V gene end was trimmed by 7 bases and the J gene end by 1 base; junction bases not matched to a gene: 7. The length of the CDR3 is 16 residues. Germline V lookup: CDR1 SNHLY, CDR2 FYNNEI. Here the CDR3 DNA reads TGTGCCAGCAAAGGACAGGCCGCGTCTGGGGCCAACGTCCTGACTTTC. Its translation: CASKGQAASGANVLTF.

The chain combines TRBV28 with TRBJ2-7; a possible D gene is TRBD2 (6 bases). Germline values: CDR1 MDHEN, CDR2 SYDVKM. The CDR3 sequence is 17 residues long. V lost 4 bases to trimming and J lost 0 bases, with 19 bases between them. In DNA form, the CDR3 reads TGTGCCAGCAGTTCCTCAATTGGCTTTAGCGGCTCCTACGAGCAGTACTTC. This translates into CASSSSIGFSGSYEQYF.

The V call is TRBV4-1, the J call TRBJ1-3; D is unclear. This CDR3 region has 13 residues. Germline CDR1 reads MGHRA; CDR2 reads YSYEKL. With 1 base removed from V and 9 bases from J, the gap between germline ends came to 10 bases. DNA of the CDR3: TGCGCCAGCAGCCAAGTAGCTGAGGCCACCATATATTTT. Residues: CASSQVAEATIYF.

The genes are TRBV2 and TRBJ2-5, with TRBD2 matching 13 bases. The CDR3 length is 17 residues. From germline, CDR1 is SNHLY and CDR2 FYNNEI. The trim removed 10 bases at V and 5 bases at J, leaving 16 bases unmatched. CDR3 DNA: TGTGCCATCAGGGGACTAGCGGGGACAATCAAGAAGGAGACCCAGTACTTC. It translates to CAIRGLAGTIKKETQYF.

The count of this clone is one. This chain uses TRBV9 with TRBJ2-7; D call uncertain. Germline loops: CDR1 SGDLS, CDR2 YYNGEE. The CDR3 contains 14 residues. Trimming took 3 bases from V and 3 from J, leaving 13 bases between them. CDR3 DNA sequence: TGTGCCAGCAGCGAAAATCGCATTGTCTACGAGCAGTACTTC. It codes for CASSENRIVYEQYF.

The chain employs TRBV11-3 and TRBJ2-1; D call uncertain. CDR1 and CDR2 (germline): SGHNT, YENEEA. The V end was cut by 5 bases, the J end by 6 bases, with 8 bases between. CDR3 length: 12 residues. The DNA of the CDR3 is TGTGCCAGCAGCCATCAATCCAATGAGCAGTTCTTC. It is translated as CASSHQSNEQFF.

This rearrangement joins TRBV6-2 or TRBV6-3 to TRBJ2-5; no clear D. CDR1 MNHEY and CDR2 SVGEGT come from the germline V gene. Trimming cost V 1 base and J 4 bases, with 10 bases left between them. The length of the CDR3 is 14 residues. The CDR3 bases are TGTGCCAGCAGTTACTTAGGACGAAGAGAGACCCAGTACTTC. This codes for CASSYLGRRETQYF.

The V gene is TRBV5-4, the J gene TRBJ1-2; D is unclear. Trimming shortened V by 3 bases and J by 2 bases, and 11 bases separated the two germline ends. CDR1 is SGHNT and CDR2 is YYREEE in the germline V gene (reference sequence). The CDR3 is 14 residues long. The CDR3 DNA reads TGTGCCAGCAGCTCTCCGACGGGGAACTATGGCTACACCTTC. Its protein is CASSSPTGNYGYTF.

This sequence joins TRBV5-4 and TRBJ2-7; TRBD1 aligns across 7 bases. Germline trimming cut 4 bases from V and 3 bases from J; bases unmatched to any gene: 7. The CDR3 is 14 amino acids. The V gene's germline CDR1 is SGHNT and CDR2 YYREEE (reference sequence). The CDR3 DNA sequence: TGTGCCAGCAGCGACCCGGGACAGAGCTACGAGCAGTACTTC. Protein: CASSDPGQSYEQYF. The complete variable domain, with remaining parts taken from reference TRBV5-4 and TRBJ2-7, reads ETGVTQSPTHLIKTRGQQVTLRCSSQSGHNTVSWYQQALGQGPQFIFQYYREEENGRGNFPPRFSGLQFPNYSSELNVNALELDDSALYLCASSDPGQSYEQYFGPGTRLTVT.

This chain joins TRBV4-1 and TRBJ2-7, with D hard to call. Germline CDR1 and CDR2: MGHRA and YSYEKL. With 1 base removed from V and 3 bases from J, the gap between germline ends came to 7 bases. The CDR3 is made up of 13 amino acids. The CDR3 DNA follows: TGCGCCAGCAGCCAAGCGCCGGTCTACGAGCAGTACTTC. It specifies CASSQAPVYEQYF.

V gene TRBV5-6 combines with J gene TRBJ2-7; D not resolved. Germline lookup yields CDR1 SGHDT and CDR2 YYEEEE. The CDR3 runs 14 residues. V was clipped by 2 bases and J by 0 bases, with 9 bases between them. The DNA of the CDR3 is TGTGCCAGCAGCTTATCGGCGGACTCCTACGAGCAGTACTTC. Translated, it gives CASSLSADSYEQYF.

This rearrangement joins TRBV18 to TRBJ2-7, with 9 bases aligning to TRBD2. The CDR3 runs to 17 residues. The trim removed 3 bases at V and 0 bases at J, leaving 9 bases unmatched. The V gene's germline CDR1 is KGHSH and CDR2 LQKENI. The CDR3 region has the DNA TGTGCCAGCTCACCCAATCAGGGGGGACTAGCCTCCTACGAGCAGTACTTC. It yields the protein CASSPNQGGLASYEQYF.